The 2 T cell receptor beta chains presented below share a single source sample, sequenced in a study of shared clonotypes between healthy human individuals. The protocol was immunoSEQ multiplex PCR, while the TCRdb copy is restricted to in-frame clones and leaves out a portion. Among about 180,000 clones listed, approximately 92% were seen once. Sequencing input: naive CD4+ T cells sorted from blood. Specified subset: CD45RA+ positively selected. The receptors were sampled from a woman aged 25-40 years in good health.

This chain uses TRBV28 with TRBJ2-5; D is perhaps TRBD1 (6 bases). The V end lost 6 bases, the J end lost 1 base, and 21 bases lay between the germline ends. The CDR3 sequence is 17 residues long. CDR1 MDHEN and CDR2 SYDVKM come from the germline V gene. In DNA, the CDR3 is TGTGCCAGCAGGAACAGGGATTACACCAATTCCCAAGAGACCCAGTACTTC. Its translation is CASRNRDYTNSQETQYF.

J is TRBJ2-2 and V is TRBV6-5; D is unresolved. V was shortened by 7 bases and J by 8 bases, with 8 bases between the two germline ends. CDR1 and CDR2 from the germline V gene are MNHEY and SVGAGI. The CDR3 contains 11 residues. In nucleotides, the CDR3 is TGTGCCAGCACCTCGGTTGGGGAGCTGTTTTTT. Translated: CASTSVGELFF.